The 2 T cell receptor beta chains below all came from one sample that was sequenced in a study of a mutant IDH1 vaccine in newly diagnosed glioma. Time point described: week 47, end of study. A 20-mer mutant IDH1 peptide at 300 ug was injected subcutaneously with topical imiquimod. These receptors lack a known antigen. TCRdb's table, derived via immunoSEQ multiplex PCR, lists solely in-frame clones and lacks some. Here the sample spans approximately 56,000 clones, about 79% being singletons. The source was PBMCs, collected from a glioma patient whose treatment included an IDH1 peptide vaccine. The receptor set was obtained from a man in his forties or fifties with glioma.

The V gene is TRBV30, the J gene TRBJ1-6; possible D gene TRBD1, 6 bases. This CDR3 contains 14 residues. Looked up from germline, CDR1 is GTSNPN and CDR2 is SVGIG (reference sequence). With 0 bases removed from V and 10 bases from J, the gap between germline ends came to 13 bases. In nucleotides, the CDR3 is TGTGCCTGGAGTGTAGCCAGGGGACAATCACCCCTCCACTTT. This sequence encodes CAWSVARGQSPLHF.

The genes are TRBV7-8 and TRBJ1-5; D gene uncertain. There are 16 residues in the CDR3. The germline V and J ends were trimmed by 1 base and 0 bases, with 10 bases remaining between them. The germline V gene has CDR1 SGHVS and CDR2 FQNEAQ. CDR3 loop: CASSLEAGRSNQPQHF. CDR3 nucleotides: TGTGCCAGCAGCTTAGAGGCTGGTCGTAGCAATCAGCCCCAGCATTTT.